These T cell receptor beta chains were read from a single sample in a study of Graves' ophthalmopathy and Graves' hyperthyroidism. TCRdb recomputed calls from the multiplex PCR reads with MiXCR, one row per CDR3 protein. The sample records hundreds of thousands of distinct CDR3 sequences, about two fifths being singletons. Sequenced: peripheral blood. The receptors come from an adult man with Graves' ophthalmopathy. Each CDR3 is given with its conserved first and last residue. The order of the fields is clone size, J gene, V gene, D gene, CDR3 DNA, CDR3 protein. The D gene is left open where the match is weak. Rows may omit the clone size; those that give it use once, few, many or a size class.

clone size: many
J gene: TRBJ2-7
V gene: TRBV5-6
D gene: .
CDR3 DNA: TGTGCCAGCAGCTTTGAGTACGAGCAGTACTTC
CDR3 protein: CASSFEYEQYF

clone size: many
J gene: TRBJ2-5
V gene: TRBV12-3/TRBV12-4
D gene: .
CDR3 DNA: TGTGCCAGCAGGTCCCGCAGGGGTGAGACCCAGTACTTC
CDR3 protein: CASRSRRGETQYF

clone size: many
J gene: TRBJ2-5
V gene: TRBV29-1
D gene: .
CDR3 DNA: TGCAGCGTTGAAGATCCGAACGGCGATCAAGAGACCCAGTACTTC
CDR3 protein: CSVEDPNGDQETQYF

clone size: few
J gene: TRBJ2-7
V gene: TRBV11-1
D gene: TRBD1
CDR3 DNA: TGTGCCAGCAGCTTTCCGGACAGGGGTACCTACGAGCAGTACTTC
CDR3 protein: CASSFPDRGTYEQYF

clone size: many
J gene: TRBJ2-5
V gene: TRBV12-3/TRBV12-4
D gene: TRBD2
CDR3 DNA: TGTGCCAGCAGTACAGGACTAGCACTGGAGACCCAGTACTTC
CDR3 protein: CASSTGLALETQYF

clone size: once
J gene: TRBJ2-7
V gene: TRBV25-1
D gene: .
CDR3 DNA: TGTGCCAGCAGCTTAGAGAGCGCACACGGGGAGCTGTACTTC
CDR3 protein: CASSLESAHGELYF

clone size: .
J gene: TRBJ2-5
V gene: TRBV7-9
D gene: TRBD1
CDR3 DNA: TGTGCCAGCAGCTCTCCGACAGGGGGGGTGGAGACGGAGACCCAGTACTTC
CDR3 protein: CASSSPTGGVETETQYF

clone size: .
J gene: TRBJ1-2
V gene: TRBV30
D gene: .
CDR3 DNA: TGTGCCTGGTCCAGCTATGGCTACACCTTC
CDR3 protein: CAWSSYGYTF

clone size: .
J gene: TRBJ1-5
V gene: TRBV29-1
D gene: TRBD1
CDR3 DNA: TGCAGCGCCGACAGGGCTCGGCCCCAGCATTTT
CDR3 protein: CSADRARPQHF

clone size: .
J gene: TRBJ1-4
V gene: TRBV7-2
D gene: .
CDR3 DNA: TGTGCCAGCAGCCCCAGTGGGGACCCTGAAAAACTGTTTTTT
CDR3 protein: CASSPSGDPEKLFF

clone size: many
J gene: TRBJ1-2
V gene: TRBV3-1
D gene: TRBD1
CDR3 DNA: TGTGCCAGCAGGCACCGGGACAGGGGTTGGGGCTACACCTTC
CDR3 protein: CASRHRDRGWGYTF

clone size: many
J gene: TRBJ1-4
V gene: TRBV6-5
D gene: TRBD1
CDR3 DNA: TGTGCCAGCAGTGAGGACAGGTTAAATGAAAAACTGTTTTTT
CDR3 protein: CASSEDRLNEKLFF

clone size: .
J gene: TRBJ1-5
V gene: TRBV11-2
D gene: .
CDR3 DNA: TGTGCCAGCAGCTTCTCTAAAAATAATCAGCCCCAGCATTTT
CDR3 protein: CASSFSKNNQPQHF

clone size: many
J gene: TRBJ2-7
V gene: TRBV10-3
D gene: TRBD2
CDR3 DNA: TGTGCCAGCAGGTCGGGACTAGCGGAGCAGTACTTC
CDR3 protein: CASRSGLAEQYF

clone size: many
J gene: TRBJ1-1
V gene: TRBV5-1
D gene: .
CDR3 DNA: TGCGCCAGCAGTCTCGACGGGGGCACTGAAGCTTTCTTT
CDR3 protein: CASSLDGGTEAFF

clone size: .
J gene: TRBJ2-5
V gene: TRBV10-3
D gene: TRBD1
CDR3 DNA: TGTGCCATCAGTCCGGACAGGGATGGTGCGGGAGAGACCCAGTACTTC
CDR3 protein: CAISPDRDGAGETQYF

clone size: .
J gene: TRBJ2-7
V gene: TRBV30
D gene: .
CDR3 DNA: TGTGCCTGGAGTCCCACGCTACAGGGCGAGCAGTACTTC
CDR3 protein: CAWSPTLQGEQYF

clone size: .
J gene: TRBJ2-3
V gene: TRBV29-1
D gene: .
CDR3 DNA: TGCAGCGTTATGGCGGGGATACAGATTCCGCAGTATTTT
CDR3 protein: CSVMAGIQIPQYF

clone size: .
J gene: TRBJ1-2
V gene: TRBV9
D gene: TRBD1
CDR3 DNA: TGTGCCAGCAGCGGAAATGACAGGGCGACCTATGGCTACACCTTC
CDR3 protein: CASSGNDRATYGYTF

clone size: .
J gene: TRBJ2-5
V gene: TRBV20-1
D gene: .
CDR3 DNA: TGCAGTGGCACCAGGGGGGGGGCCCCGGAGACCCAGTACTTC
CDR3 protein: CSGTRGGAPETQYF

clone size: .
J gene: TRBJ2-2
V gene: TRBV29-1
D gene: .
CDR3 DNA: TGCAGCGTTTCCCGGACAGGGGAGCTGTTTTTT
CDR3 protein: CSVSRTGELFF

clone size: many
J gene: TRBJ2-5
V gene: TRBV6-6
D gene: TRBD1
CDR3 DNA: TGTGCCAGCAGTCAACAGGGGAGCGCTGAGACCCAGTACTTC
CDR3 protein: CASSQQGSAETQYF

clone size: .
J gene: TRBJ2-2
V gene: TRBV9
D gene: TRBD2
CDR3 DNA: TGTGCCAGCAGCGTAGGTGCTAGCGGGATAATCGGGGAGCTGTTTTTT
CDR3 protein: CASSVGASGIIGELFF

clone size: few
J gene: TRBJ2-2
V gene: TRBV27
D gene: .
CDR3 DNA: TGTGCCACTGGGGACAACACCGGGGAGCTGTTTTTT
CDR3 protein: CATGDNTGELFF

clone size: .
J gene: TRBJ2-2
V gene: TRBV3-1
D gene: .
CDR3 DNA: TGTGCCAGCAGCCAAGAGGCGGCGAACACCGGGGAGCTGTTTTTT
CDR3 protein: CASSQEAANTGELFF

clone size: many
J gene: TRBJ2-7
V gene: TRBV12-3/TRBV12-4
D gene: .
CDR3 DNA: TGTGCCAGCAGCCCTCTTTCACTGGTCGGCGAGCAGTACTTC
CDR3 protein: CASSPLSLVGEQYF

clone size: .
J gene: TRBJ2-7
V gene: TRBV7-7
D gene: TRBD1
CDR3 DNA: TGTGCCAGCAGCCGGGGGACAGGGGCCGAGCAGTACTTC
CDR3 protein: CASSRGTGAEQYF

clone size: .
J gene: TRBJ2-7
V gene: TRBV7-9
D gene: TRBD1
CDR3 DNA: TGTGCCAGCAGCTTAGGTCTAGGGACAGCCTACGAGCAGTACTTC
CDR3 protein: CASSLGLGTAYEQYF

clone size: few
J gene: TRBJ2-7
V gene: TRBV24-1
D gene: TRBD2
CDR3 DNA: TGTGCCACCAGTGATTCCCCCGGGGGGGAGAGAATCTACTTC
CDR3 protein: CATSDSPGGERIYF

clone size: .
J gene: TRBJ1-1
V gene: TRBV2
D gene: .
CDR3 DNA: TGTGCCAGCAGTGAAGCGACTAGCGGGAACACTGAAGCTTTCTTT
CDR3 protein: CASSEATSGNTEAFF

clone size: once
J gene: TRBJ2-2
V gene: TRBV4-1
D gene: .
CDR3 DNA: TGCGCCAGCAGCCTCGACCCCGGCCAGCTGTTTTTT
CDR3 protein: CASSLDPGQLFF

clone size: .
J gene: TRBJ2-7
V gene: TRBV10-3
D gene: TRBD1
CDR3 DNA: TGTGCCATCAGTCTGACAGGGGTGGGTGAGCAGTACTTC
CDR3 protein: CAISLTGVGEQYF

clone size: .
J gene: TRBJ1-6
V gene: TRBV10-3
D gene: .
CDR3 DNA: TGTGCTAGAGATCGGGGTGAAGAATCACCCCTCCACTTT
CDR3 protein: CARDRGEESPLHF

clone size: .
J gene: TRBJ1-2
V gene: TRBV10-3
D gene: TRBD1
CDR3 DNA: TGTGCCATCAAGGGACAGGGCGAAGACTATGGCTACACCTTC
CDR3 protein: CAIKGQGEDYGYTF

clone size: many
J gene: TRBJ1-2
V gene: TRBV20-1
D gene: .
CDR3 DNA: TGCAGTGTCTGGCTGAACTATGGCTACACCTTC
CDR3 protein: CSVWLNYGYTF

clone size: .
J gene: TRBJ2-7
V gene: TRBV20-1
D gene: .
CDR3 DNA: TGCAGTGCTAGAACGAGAGGCTCCGAGCAGTACTTC
CDR3 protein: CSARTRGSEQYF

clone size: .
J gene: TRBJ2-7
V gene: TRBV10-3
D gene: .
CDR3 DNA: TGTGCCATTGCCAGCAGTTTACGTGACAGGGAGCAGTACTTC
CDR3 protein: CAIASSLRDREQYF